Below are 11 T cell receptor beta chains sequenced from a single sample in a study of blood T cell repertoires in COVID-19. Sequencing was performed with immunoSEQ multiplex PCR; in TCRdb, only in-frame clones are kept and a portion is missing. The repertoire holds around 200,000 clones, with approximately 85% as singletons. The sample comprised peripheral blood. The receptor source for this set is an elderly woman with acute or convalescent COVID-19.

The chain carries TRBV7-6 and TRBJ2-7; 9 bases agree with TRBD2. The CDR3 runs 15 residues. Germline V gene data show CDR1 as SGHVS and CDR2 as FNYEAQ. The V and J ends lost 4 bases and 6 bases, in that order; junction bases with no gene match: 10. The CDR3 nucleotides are TGTGCCAGCAGCTCCTTAGCGGGAGCCCCCCTCGAGCAGTACTTC. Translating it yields CASSSLAGAPLEQYF.

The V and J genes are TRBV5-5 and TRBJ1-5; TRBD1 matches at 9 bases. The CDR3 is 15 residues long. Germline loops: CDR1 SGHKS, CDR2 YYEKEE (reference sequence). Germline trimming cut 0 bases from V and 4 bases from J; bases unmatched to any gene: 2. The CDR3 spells CASSLGQGVNQPQHF. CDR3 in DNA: TGTGCCAGCAGCTTGGGACAGGGGGTGAATCAGCCCCAGCATTTT.

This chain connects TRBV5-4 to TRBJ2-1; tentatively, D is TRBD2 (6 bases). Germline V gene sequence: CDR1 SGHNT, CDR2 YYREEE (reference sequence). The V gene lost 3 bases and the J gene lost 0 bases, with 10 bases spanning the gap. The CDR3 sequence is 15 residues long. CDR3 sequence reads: CASSSGTYSYNEQFF. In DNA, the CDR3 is TGTGCCAGCAGCTCCGGGACTTACTCCTACAATGAGCAGTTCTTC.

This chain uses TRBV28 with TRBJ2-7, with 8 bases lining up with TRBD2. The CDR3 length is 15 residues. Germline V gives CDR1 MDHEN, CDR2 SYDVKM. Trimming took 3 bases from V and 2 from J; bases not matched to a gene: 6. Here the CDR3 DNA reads TGTGCCAGCAGTTTGACGGGAGGGCAAACCTACGAGCAGTACTTC. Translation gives CASSLTGGQTYEQYF.

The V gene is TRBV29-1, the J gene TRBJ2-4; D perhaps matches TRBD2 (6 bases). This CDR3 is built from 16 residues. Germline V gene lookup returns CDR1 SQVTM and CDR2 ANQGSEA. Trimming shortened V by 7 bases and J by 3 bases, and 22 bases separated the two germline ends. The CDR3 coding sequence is TGCAGCGCCGGAGGGTCGGGGGTAGAGGGCAAAAACATTCAGTACTTC. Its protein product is CSAGGSGVEGKNIQYF.

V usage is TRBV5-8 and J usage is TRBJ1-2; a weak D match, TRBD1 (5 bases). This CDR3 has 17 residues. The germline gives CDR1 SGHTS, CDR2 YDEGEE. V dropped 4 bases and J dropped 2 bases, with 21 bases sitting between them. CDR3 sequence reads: CASSPRTRSFLNYGYTF. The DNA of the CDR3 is TGTGCCAGCAGCCCGCGGACACGCTCCTTCCTGAACTATGGCTACACCTTC.

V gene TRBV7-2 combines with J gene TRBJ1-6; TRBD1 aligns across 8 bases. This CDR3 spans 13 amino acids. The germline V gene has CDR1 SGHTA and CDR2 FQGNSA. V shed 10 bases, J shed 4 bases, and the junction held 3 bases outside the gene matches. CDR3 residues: CATGTGYNSPLHF. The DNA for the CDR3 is TGTGCCACCGGGACAGGATATAATTCACCCCTCCACTTT.

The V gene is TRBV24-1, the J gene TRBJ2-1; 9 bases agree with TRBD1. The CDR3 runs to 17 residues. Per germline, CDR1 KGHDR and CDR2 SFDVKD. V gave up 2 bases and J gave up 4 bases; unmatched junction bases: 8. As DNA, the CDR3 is TGTGCCACCAGTGATTCAGCTCTGGGACAGGGTTACAATGAGCAGTTCTTC. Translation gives CATSDSALGQGYNEQFF.

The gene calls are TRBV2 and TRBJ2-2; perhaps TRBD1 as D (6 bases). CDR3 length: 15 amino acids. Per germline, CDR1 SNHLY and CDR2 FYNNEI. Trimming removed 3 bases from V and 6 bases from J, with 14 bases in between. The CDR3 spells CASSEGASYAGELFF. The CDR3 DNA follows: TGTGCCAGCAGTGAGGGGGCTAGCTATGCCGGGGAGCTGTTTTTT.

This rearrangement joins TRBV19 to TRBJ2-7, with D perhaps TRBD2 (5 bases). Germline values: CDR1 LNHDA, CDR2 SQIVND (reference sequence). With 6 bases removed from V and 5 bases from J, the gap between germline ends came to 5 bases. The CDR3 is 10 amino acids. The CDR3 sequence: CASREDEQYF. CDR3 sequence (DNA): TGTGCCAGTAGGGAGGACGAGCAGTACTTC.

The CDR3 DNA reads as TGTGCCAGCAGCCCCGGGACAGGGCCCTACGAGCAGTACTTC. Translation gives CASSPGTGPYEQYF. The chain couples TRBV7-3 to TRBJ2-7, with 9 bases identical to TRBD1. Trimming removed 5 bases from V and 2 bases from J; junction bases left unmatched: 4. CDR3 length: 14 amino acids. Germline values: CDR1 SGHTA, CDR2 FQGTGA.